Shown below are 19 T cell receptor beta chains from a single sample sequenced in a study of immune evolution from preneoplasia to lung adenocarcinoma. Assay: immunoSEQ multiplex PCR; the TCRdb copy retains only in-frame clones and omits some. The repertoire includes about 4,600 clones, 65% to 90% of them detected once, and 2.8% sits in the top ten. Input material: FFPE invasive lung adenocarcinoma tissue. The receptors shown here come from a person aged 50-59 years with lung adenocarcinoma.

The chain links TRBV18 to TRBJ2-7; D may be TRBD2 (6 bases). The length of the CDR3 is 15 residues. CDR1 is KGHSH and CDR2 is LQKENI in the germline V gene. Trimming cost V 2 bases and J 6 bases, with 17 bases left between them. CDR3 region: CASSPEWTGAREQYF. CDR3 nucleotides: TGTGCCAGCTCACCAGAATGGACGGGAGCCCGCGAGCAGTACTTC.

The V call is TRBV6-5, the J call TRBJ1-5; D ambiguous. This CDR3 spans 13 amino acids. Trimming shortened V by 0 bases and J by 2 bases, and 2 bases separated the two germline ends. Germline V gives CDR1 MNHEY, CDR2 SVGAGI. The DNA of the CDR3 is TGTGCCAGCAGTTACTCGCGCAATCAGCCCCAGCATTTT. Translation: CASSYSRNQPQHF.

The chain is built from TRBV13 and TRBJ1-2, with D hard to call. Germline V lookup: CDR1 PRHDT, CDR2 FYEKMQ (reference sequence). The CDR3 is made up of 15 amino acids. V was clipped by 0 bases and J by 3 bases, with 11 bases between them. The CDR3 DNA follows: TGTGCCAGCAGCTTAGGCCGGTCGACTGACTATGGCTACACCTTC. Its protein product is CASSLGRSTDYGYTF.

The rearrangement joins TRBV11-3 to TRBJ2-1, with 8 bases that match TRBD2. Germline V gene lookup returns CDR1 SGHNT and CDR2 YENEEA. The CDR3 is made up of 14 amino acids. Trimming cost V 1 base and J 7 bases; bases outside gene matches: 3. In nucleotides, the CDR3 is TGTGCCAGCAGCTTAGGGGCTAGCGGGAATGAGCAGTTCTTC. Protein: CASSLGASGNEQFF.

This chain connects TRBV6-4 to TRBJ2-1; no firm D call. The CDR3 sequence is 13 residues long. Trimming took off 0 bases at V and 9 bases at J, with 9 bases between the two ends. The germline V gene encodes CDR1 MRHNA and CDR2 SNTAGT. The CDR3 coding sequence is TGTGCCAGCAGTGACTCGGAAGTGGGTGAGCAGTTCTTC. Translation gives CASSDSEVGEQFF.

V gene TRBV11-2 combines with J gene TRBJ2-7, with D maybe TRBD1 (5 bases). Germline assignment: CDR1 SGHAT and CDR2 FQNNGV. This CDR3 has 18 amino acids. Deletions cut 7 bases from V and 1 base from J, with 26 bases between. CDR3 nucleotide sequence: TGTGCCAGCACCGAAGGCAGGGCTGGTGGGGCTATTTCCTACGAGCAGTACTTC. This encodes CASTEGRAGGAISYEQYF.

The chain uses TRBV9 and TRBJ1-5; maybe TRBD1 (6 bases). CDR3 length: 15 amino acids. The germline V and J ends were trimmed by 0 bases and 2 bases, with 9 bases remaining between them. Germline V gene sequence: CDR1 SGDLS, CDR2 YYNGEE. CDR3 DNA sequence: TGTGCCAGCAGCGTAGGGCCAGGGGGCAATCAGCCCCAGCATTTT. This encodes CASSVGPGGNQPQHF.

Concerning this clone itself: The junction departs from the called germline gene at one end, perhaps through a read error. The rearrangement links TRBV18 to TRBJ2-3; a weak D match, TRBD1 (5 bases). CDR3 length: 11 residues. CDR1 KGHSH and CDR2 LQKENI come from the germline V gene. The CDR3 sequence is CVSSTVDTQYF. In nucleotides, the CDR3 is TGTGTCAGCTCGACAGTAGATACGCAGTATTTT.

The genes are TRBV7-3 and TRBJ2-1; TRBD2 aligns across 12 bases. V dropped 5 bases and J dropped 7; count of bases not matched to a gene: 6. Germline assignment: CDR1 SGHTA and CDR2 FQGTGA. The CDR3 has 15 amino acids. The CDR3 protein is CASSPRLAGANEQFF. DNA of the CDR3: TGTGCCAGCAGCCCCCGACTAGCGGGAGCTAATGAGCAGTTCTTC.

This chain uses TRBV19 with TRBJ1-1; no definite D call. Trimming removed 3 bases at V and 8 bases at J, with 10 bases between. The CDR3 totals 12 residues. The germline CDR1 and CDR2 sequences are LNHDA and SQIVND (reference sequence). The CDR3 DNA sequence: TGTGCCAGTAGTATTGGGGTCTCCGAAGCTTTCTTT. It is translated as CASSIGVSEAFF.

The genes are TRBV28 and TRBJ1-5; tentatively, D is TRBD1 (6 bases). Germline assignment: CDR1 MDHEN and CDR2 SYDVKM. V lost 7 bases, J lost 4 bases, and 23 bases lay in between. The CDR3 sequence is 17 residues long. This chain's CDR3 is CASITRGAGTMNQPQHF. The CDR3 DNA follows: TGTGCCAGCATCACCCGAGGAGCAGGGACAATGAATCAGCCCCAGCATTTT.

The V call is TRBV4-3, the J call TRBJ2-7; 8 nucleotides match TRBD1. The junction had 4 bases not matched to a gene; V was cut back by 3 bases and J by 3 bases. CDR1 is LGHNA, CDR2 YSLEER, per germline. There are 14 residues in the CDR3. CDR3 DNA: TGCGCCAGCAGCCAGCGACAGGGGAGCTACGAGCAGTACTTC. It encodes CASSQRQGSYEQYF.

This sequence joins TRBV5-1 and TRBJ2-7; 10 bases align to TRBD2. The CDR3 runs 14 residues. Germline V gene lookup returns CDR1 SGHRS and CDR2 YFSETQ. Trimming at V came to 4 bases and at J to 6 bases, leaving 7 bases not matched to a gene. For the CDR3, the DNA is TGCGCCAGCAGCGAGCTAGCGGGAGTAGTCGAGCAGTACTTC. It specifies CASSELAGVVEQYF. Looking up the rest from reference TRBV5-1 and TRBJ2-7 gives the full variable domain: KAGVTQTPRYLIKTRGQQVTLSCSPISGHRSVSWYQQTPGQGLQFLFEYFSETQRNKGNFPGRFSGRQFSNSRSEMNVSTLELGDSALYLCASSELAGVVEQYFGPGTRLTVT.

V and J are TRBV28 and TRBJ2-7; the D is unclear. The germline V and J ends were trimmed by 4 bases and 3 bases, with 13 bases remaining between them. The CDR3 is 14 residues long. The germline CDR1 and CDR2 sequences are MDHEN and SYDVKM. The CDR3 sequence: CASSSVGSRYEQYF. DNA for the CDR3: TGTGCCAGCAGTTCAGTAGGGTCCCGCTACGAGCAGTACTTC.

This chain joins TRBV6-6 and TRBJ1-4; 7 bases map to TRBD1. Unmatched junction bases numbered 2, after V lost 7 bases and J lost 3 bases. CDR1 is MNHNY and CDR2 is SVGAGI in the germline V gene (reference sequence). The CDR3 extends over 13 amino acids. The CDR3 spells CASNRGANEKLFF. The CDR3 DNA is TGTGCCAGCAACAGGGGAGCTAATGAAAAACTGTTTTTT.

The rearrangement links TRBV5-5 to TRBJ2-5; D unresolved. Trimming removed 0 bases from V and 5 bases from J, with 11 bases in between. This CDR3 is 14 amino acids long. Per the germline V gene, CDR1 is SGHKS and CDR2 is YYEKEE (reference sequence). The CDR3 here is CASSLVVGTETQYF. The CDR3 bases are TGTGCCAGCAGCTTGGTGGTAGGAACGGAGACCCAGTACTTC.

CDR3 DNA sequence: TGCAGCAGCAGGGGCACAGATACGCAGTATTTT. As protein: CSSRGTDTQYF. V usage is TRBV29-1 and J usage is TRBJ2-3, with a tentative D call TRBD1 (5 bases). The V end was cut by 8 bases, the J end by 1 base, with 7 bases between. Germline V gene data show CDR1 as SQVTM and CDR2 as ANQGSEA. The CDR3 spans 11 residues.

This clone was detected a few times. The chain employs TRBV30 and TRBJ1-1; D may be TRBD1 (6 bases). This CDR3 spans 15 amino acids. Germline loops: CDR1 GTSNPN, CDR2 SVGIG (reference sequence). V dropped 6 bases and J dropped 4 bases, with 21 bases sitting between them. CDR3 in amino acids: CACLYRWTDRTEAFF. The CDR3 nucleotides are TGTGCCTGCCTTTACCGGTGGACAGACCGCACTGAAGCTTTCTTT.

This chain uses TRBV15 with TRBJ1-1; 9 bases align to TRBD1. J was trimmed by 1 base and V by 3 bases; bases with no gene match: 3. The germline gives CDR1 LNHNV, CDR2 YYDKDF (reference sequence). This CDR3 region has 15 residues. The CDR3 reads CATSSIQGANTEAFF. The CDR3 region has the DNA TGTGCCACCAGCAGTATACAGGGGGCGAACACTGAAGCTTTCTTT.